A single TCR beta chain is shown here with its context. Its target is unknown. This sample is part of a study of lymphopenia after photon versus proton radiotherapy. Notes on the study in general: After lymphocyte nadir, photon-treated repertoires showed oligoclonal expansion, especially CD8+ Temra. Authors raise, but do not show, better survival with proton therapy. A bigger post-nadir fall in TCR diversity correlated inversely with survival time in deceased patients.

Measured with immunoSEQ multiplex PCR; TCRdb has only the in-frame clones, and not every one. The sample includes about 58,000 clones, around 85% of them seen just once. The sample consisted of peripheral blood, taken from a patient treated with proton-based radiotherapy. The sequence was collected from a man aged 55 to 70 with pancreatic cancer.

In nucleotides, the CDR3 is TGTGCCAGCAGCCTTAGTCAGGGGCCTAATGAAAAACTGTTTTTT. It translates to CASSLSQGPNEKLFF. The chain has TRBV7-9 and TRBJ1-4; a possible D gene is TRBD1 (6 bases). This CDR3 is built from 15 residues. CDR1 SEHNR and CDR2 FQNEAQ come from the germline V gene (reference sequence). The V and J ends lost 5 bases and 3 bases respectively, with 13 bases between them. The variable domain in full, completed from reference TRBV7-9 and TRBJ1-4, reads DTGVSQNPRHKITKRGQNVTFRCDPISEHNRLYWYRQTLGQGPEFLTYFQNEAQLEKSRLLSDRFSAERPKGSFSTLEIQRTEQGDSAMYLCASSLSQGPNEKLFFGSGTQLSVL.